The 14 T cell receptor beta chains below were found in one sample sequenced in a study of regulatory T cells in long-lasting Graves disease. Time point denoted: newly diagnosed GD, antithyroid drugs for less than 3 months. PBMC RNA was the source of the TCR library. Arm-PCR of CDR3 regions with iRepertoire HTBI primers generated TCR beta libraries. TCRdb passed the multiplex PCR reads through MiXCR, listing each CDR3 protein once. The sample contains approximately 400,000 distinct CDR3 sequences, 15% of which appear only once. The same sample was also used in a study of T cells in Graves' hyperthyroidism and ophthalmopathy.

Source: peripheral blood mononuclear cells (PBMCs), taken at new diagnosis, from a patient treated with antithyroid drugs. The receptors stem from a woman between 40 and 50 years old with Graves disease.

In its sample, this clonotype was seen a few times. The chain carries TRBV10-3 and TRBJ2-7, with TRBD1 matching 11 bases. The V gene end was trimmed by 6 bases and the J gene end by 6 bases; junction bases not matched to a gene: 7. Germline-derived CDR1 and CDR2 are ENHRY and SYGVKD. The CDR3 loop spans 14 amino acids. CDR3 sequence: CAISRDRGAGEQYF. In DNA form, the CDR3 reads TGTGCCATCAGCAGGGACAGGGGGGCGGGCGAGCAGTACTTC.

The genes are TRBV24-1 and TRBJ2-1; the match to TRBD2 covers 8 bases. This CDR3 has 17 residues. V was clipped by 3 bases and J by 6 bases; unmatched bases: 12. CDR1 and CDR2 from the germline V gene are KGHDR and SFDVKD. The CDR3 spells CATSDGLAYDRTNEQFF. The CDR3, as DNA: TGTGCCACCAGTGATGGACTAGCATACGACCGCACCAATGAGCAGTTCTTC.

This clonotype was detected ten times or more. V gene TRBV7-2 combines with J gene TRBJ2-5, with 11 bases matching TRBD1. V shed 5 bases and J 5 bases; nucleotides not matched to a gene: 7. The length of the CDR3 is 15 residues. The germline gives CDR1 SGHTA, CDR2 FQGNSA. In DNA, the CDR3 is TGTGCCAGCAGCCCCGGACAGGGGGCTTGGGAGACCCAGTACTTC. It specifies CASSPGQGAWETQYF.

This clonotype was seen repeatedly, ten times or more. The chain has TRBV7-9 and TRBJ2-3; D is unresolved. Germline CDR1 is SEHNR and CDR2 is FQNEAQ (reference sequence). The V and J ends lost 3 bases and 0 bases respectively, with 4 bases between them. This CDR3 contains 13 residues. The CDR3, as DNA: TGTGCCAGCAGCTTCGGGAGCACAGATACGCAGTATTTT. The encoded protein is CASSFGSTDTQYF. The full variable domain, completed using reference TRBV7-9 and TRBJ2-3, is DTGVSQNPRHKITKRGQNVTFRCDPISEHNRLYWYRQTLGQGPEFLTYFQNEAQLEKSRLLSDRFSAERPKGSFSTLEIQRTEQGDSAMYLCASSFGSTDTQYFGPGTRLTVL.

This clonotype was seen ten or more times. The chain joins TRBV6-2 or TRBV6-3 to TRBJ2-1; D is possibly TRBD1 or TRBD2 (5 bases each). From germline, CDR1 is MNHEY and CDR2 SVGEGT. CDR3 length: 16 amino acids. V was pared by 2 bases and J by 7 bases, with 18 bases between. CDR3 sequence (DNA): TGTGCCAGCAGTTACCCGGGACGGGCGGGTTTGAATGAGCAGTTCTTC. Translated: CASSYPGRAGLNEQFF.

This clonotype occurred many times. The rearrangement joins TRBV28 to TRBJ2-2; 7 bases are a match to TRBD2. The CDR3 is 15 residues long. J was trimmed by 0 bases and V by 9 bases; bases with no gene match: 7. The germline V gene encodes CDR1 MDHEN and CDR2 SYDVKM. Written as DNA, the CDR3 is TGTGCCAGTAGAGGGGCGGGAGCGAACACCGGGGAGCTGTTTTTT. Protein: CASRGAGANTGELFF.

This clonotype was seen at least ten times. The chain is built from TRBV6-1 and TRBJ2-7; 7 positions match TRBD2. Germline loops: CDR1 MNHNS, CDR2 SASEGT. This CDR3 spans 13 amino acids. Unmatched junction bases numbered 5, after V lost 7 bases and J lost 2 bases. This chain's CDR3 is CASTRGRAYEQYF. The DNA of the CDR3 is TGTGCCAGCACGAGAGGGAGGGCCTACGAGCAGTACTTC.

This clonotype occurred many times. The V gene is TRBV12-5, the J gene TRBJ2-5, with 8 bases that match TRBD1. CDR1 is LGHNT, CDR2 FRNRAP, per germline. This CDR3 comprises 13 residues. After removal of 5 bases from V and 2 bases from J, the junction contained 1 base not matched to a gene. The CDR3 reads CASGRTGQETQYF. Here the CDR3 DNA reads TGTGCTAGTGGTCGGACAGGGCAAGAGACCCAGTACTTC.

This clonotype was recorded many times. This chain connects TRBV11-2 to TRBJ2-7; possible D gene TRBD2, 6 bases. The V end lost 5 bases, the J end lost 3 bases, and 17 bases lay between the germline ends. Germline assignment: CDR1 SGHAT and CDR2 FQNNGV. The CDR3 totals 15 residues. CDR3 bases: TGTGCCAGCAGCCAGGACGGGGGAGGAAACTACGAGCAGTACTTC. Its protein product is CASSQDGGGNYEQYF.

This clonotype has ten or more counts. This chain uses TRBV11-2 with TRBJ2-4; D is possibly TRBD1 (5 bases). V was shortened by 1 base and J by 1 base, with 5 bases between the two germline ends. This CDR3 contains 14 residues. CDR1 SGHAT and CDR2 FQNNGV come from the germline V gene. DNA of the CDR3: TGTGCCAGCAGCTTAGCAGGGGCCAAAAACATTCAGTACTTC. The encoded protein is CASSLAGAKNIQYF.

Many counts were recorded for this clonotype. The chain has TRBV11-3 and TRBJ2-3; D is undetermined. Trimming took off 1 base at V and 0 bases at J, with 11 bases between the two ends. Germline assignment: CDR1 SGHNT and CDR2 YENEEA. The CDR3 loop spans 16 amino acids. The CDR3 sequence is CASSLGEWRSTDTQYF. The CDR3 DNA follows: TGTGCCAGCAGCTTAGGAGAGTGGCGGAGCACAGATACGCAGTATTTT.

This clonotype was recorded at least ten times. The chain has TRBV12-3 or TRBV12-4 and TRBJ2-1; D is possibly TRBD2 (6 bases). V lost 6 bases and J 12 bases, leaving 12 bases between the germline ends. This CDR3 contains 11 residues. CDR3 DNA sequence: TGTGCCAGCAGAACTAGCCGGACGCAGTTCTTC. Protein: CASRTSRTQFF.

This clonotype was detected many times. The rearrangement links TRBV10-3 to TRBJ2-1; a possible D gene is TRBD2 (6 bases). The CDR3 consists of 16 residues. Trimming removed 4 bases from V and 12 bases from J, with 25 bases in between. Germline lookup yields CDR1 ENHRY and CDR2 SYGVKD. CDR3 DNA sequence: TGTGCCATCAGTGCGCAACCGGGACTTCTTCCCCCCCCGCAGTTCTTC. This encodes CAISAQPGLLPPPQFF.

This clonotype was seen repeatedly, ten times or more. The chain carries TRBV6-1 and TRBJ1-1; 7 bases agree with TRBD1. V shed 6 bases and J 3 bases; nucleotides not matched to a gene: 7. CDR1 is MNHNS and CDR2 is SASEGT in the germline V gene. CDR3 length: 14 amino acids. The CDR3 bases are TGTGCCAGCAGCCCCGGGACAGAATACACTGAAGCTTTCTTT. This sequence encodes CASSPGTEYTEAFF.